This TCR beta chain originates from a study of PD-1 blockade in mismatch repair-deficient tumors. Overall study: All were previously treated, progressing patients with about a dozen mismatch repair-deficient cancer types.

Every patient had mismatch repair deficiency by PCR or immunohistochemistry. TCR sequencing covered a few patients who responded to pembrolizumab. This clone is medium-sized in the sample. Data came from immunoSEQ multiplex PCR; TCRdb stores just in-frame clones and leaves some out. There are 80,000 to 130,000 clones in the sample; 70% to 85% occur only once, and around 6.9% lies in the top ten. There are 15 residues in the CDR3. CDR1 is SNHLY, CDR2 FYNNEI, per germline. With 3 bases removed from V and 5 bases from J, the gap between germline ends came to 16 bases. V is TRBV2 and J is TRBJ2-5; D tentatively reads TRBD1 or TRBD2 (6 bases each). The TCR was taken from an adult with mismatch repair-deficient cancer. This specimen was peripheral blood, taken approximately 35 weeks after starting pembrolizumab. This CDR3 is CASSDRGLPEETQYF. The CDR3 DNA reads as TGTGCCAGCAGTGATCGGGGGCTACCCGAGGAGACCCAGTACTTC.